One and the same sample provided the 27 T cell receptor beta chains below, sequenced in a study of T-cell memory formation after mild COVID-19. Via MiXCR, TCRdb re-called the 5' RACE reads, giving one row per CDR3 protein. The sample lists tens of thousands of distinct CDR3 sequences, over 7.5% occurring once. The specimen sequenced was PBMCs or a T cell subset sorted from them (not recorded which). The receptors come from a man younger than 30 who had mild COVID-19 (a few samples of this study predate the infection). Cell type and time point are not known.

This clonotype was counted only a few times. This chain links TRBV6-5 with TRBJ2-2; D is unclear. Between the trimmed V and J ends, which lost 4 bases and 8 bases, there was a span of 11 bases. The CDR3 is 13 amino acids. CDR1 and CDR2 from the germline V gene are MNHEY and SVGAGI. This CDR3 reads CASSSPATGELFF. The CDR3 coding sequence is TGTGCCAGCAGTTCCCCAGCAACTGGGGAGCTGTTTTTT.

V is TRBV4-3 and J is TRBJ2-1, with D hard to call. The germline V and J ends were trimmed by 0 bases and 4 bases, with 10 bases remaining between them. Germline V gene sequence: CDR1 LGHNA, CDR2 YSLEER. This CDR3 is built from 15 residues. The CDR3 here is CASSQEAVIYNEQFF. The DNA for the CDR3 is TGCGCCAGCAGCCAAGAGGCCGTGATTTACAATGAGCAGTTCTTC.

This clonotype appeared many times. The chain has TRBV5-1 and TRBJ2-1; D is possibly TRBD1 (6 bases). The V gene's germline CDR1 is SGHRS and CDR2 YFSETQ. The V gene lost 3 bases and the J gene lost 1 base, with 11 bases spanning the gap. The CDR3 extends over 15 amino acids. CDR3: CASSSGAPSYNEQFF. DNA for the CDR3: TGCGCCAGCAGCTCAGGGGCCCCTTCCTACAATGAGCAGTTCTTC. Supplemented by reference TRBV5-1 and TRBJ2-1, the full variable domain reads KAGVTQTPRYLIKTRGQQVTLSCSPISGHRSVSWYQQTPGQGLQFLFEYFSETQRNKGNFPGRFSGRQFSNSRSEMNVSTLELGDSALYLCASSSGAPSYNEQFFGPGTRLTVL.

The V call is TRBV7-9, the J call TRBJ2-1, with no clear D. Germline assignment: CDR1 SEHNR and CDR2 FQNEAQ (reference sequence). V was clipped by 6 bases and J by 7 bases, with 13 bases between them. The CDR3 is 13 residues long. The DNA for the CDR3 is TGTGCCAGCAGAGAATCGGGTGCGAATGAGCAGTTCTTC. Protein sequence: CASRESGANEQFF.

This clonotype was recorded at least ten times. The chain links TRBV5-1 to TRBJ1-2; unclear D gene. The CDR3 spans 13 residues. Per the germline V gene, CDR1 is SGHRS and CDR2 is YFSETQ. The ends were cut back, 1 base at V and 3 bases at J, with 7 bases in the middle. The CDR3, as DNA: TGCGCCAGCAGCTTGAACGGGGACTATGGCTACACCTTC. As protein: CASSLNGDYGYTF.

This clonotype was counted only a few times. The rearrangement links TRBV18 to TRBJ1-2; 8 bases align to TRBD1. CDR3 length equals 16 residues. Trimming cost V 4 bases and J 7 bases; bases outside gene matches: 14. Germline V gene sequence: CDR1 KGHSH, CDR2 LQKENI. The CDR3 DNA reads TGTGCCAGCTCACGGGGACAGGTGGCTGAGAGTGGTGGCTACACCTTC. Encoded protein: CASSRGQVAESGGYTF.

The chain carries TRBV5-1 and TRBJ1-1; TRBD1 matches at 7 bases. V trimming: 4 bases; J trimming: 5 bases; junction bases outside the gene matches: 8. Germline V lookup: CDR1 SGHRS, CDR2 YFSETQ. The CDR3 loop spans 14 amino acids. This CDR3 reads CASSRTGAGTEAFF. The CDR3 bases are TGCGCCAGCAGCCGTACAGGGGCTGGAACTGAAGCTTTCTTT.

This clonotype appeared a few times. The chain recombines TRBV12-3 or TRBV12-4 with TRBJ1-5; 8 bases map to TRBD1. The V segment lost 3 bases and the J segment 8 bases; nucleotides outside the gene matches: 6. The CDR3 extends over 14 amino acids. The CDR3 loop is CASSLDRALKPQHF. CDR3 DNA sequence: TGTGCCAGCAGTTTGGACAGGGCGCTTAAGCCCCAGCATTTT.

This sequence joins TRBV18 and TRBJ2-7; TRBD2 agrees at 8 bases. The germline gives CDR1 KGHSH, CDR2 LQKENI. The V segment lost 1 base and the J segment 5 bases; nucleotides outside the gene matches: 4. This CDR3 has 14 residues. The CDR3 DNA reads TGTGCCAGCTCACCACGCTCCGGGAGGGACGAGCAGTACTTC. Translation gives CASSPRSGRDEQYF.

This clonotype was detected only a few times. The gene calls are TRBV11-2 and TRBJ1-1; D may be TRBD1 (5 bases). The ends were cut back, 5 bases at V and 2 bases at J, with 9 bases in the middle. Germline V gives CDR1 SGHAT, CDR2 FQNNGV. This CDR3 spans 13 amino acids. The CDR3 DNA is TGTGCCAGCAGCAGGGACGGTAACACTGAAGCTTTCTTT. This sequence encodes CASSRDGNTEAFF.

J is TRBJ2-5 and V is TRBV20-1, with 8 bases identical to TRBD2. The CDR3 is made up of 15 amino acids. CDR1 is DFQATT and CDR2 is SNEGSKA in the germline V gene (reference sequence). V dropped 2 bases and J dropped 5; count of bases not matched to a gene: 10. The CDR3 region is CSARRSGGAGETQYF. CDR3 bases: TGCAGTGCTAGAAGGTCGGGGGGGGCCGGGGAGACCCAGTACTTC.

This clonotype was picked up many times. This chain links TRBV9 with TRBJ2-5; 9 positions agree with TRBD1. Germline trimming cut 0 bases from V and 5 bases from J; bases unmatched to any gene: 5. Looked up from germline, CDR1 is SGDLS and CDR2 is YYNGEE. The CDR3 has 15 residues. CDR3 coding DNA: TGTGCCAGCAGCGTAGTAGGGACAGGGAAGGAGACCCAGTACTTC. It translates to CASSVVGTGKETQYF.

The chain links TRBV5-1 to TRBJ1-1; D is unresolved. The CDR3 totals 14 residues. Germline V gene lookup returns CDR1 SGHRS and CDR2 YFSETQ. The V and J ends lost 0 bases and 5 bases respectively, with 11 bases between them. The CDR3 DNA follows: TGCGCCAGCAGCTTGGGGCCGTCCGGTACTGAAGCTTTCTTT. This codes for CASSLGPSGTEAFF.

The V call is TRBV12-3 or TRBV12-4, the J call TRBJ1-2, with a possible D match to TRBD1 (5 bases). Trimming left V 8 bases short and J 7 bases short, with 11 bases between. The CDR3 loop spans 11 amino acids. CDR3 nucleotides: TGTGCCAGCTGTCAGGGAGTTGGCTACACCTTC. This codes for CASCQGVGYTF.

There are many counts of this clonotype. The CDR3 DNA is TGCGCCAGCAGCGCATTCGGGCAGGACAATGAGCAGTTCTTC. It is translated as CASSAFGQDNEQFF. The genes are TRBV5-1 and TRBJ2-1; no reliable D call. The V end lost 4 bases, the J end lost 5 bases, and 13 bases lay between the germline ends. This CDR3 is built from 14 residues. The V gene's germline CDR1 is SGHRS and CDR2 YFSETQ. The variable domain in full, completed from reference TRBV5-1 and TRBJ2-1, reads KAGVTQTPRYLIKTRGQQVTLSCSPISGHRSVSWYQQTPGQGLQFLFEYFSETQRNKGNFPGRFSGRQFSNSRSEMNVSTLELGDSALYLCASSAFGQDNEQFFGPGTRLTVL.

This clonotype was seen a few times. The chain is built from TRBV7-2 and TRBJ1-2, with unresolved D. Trimming cost V 1 base and J 3 bases, with 6 bases left between them. Germline assignment: CDR1 SGHTA and CDR2 FQGNSA. The CDR3 runs 13 residues. The CDR3 bases are TGTGCCAGCAGCTTAGGGTTGGACTATGGCTACACCTTC. Translated, it gives CASSLGLDYGYTF.

The chain has TRBV6-5 and TRBJ2-1; the match to TRBD2 covers 7 bases. The V and J ends lost 6 bases and 7 bases, in that order; junction bases with no gene match: 6. CDR3 length: 13 amino acids. Germline values: CDR1 MNHEY, CDR2 SVGAGI. CDR3 in DNA: TGTGCCAGCAGACCAAACGGGGGGAATGAGCAGTTCTTC. Its protein is CASRPNGGNEQFF.

This clonotype appeared a few times. The chain is built from TRBV29-1 and TRBJ2-5; D unclear. Trimming pared 3 bases from V and 1 base from J, leaving 3 bases between. The length of the CDR3 is 11 residues. Per the germline V gene, CDR1 is SQVTM and CDR2 is ANQGSEA. The CDR3 spells CSVEPQETQYF. The CDR3 DNA reads TGCAGCGTTGAGCCCCAAGAGACCCAGTACTTC.

This chain connects TRBV4-1 to TRBJ1-1; D unresolved. Germline V gene data show CDR1 as MGHRA and CDR2 as YSYEKL. This CDR3 contains 11 residues. Trimming pared 0 bases from V and 11 bases from J, leaving 7 bases between. This CDR3 is CASSQEGSAFF. CDR3 nucleotides: TGCGCCAGCAGCCAAGAGGGGAGCGCTTTCTTT.

The chain employs TRBV15 and TRBJ1-1; maybe TRBD1 (5 bases). Germline CDR1 is LNHNV and CDR2 is YYDKDF (reference sequence). The CDR3 runs to 11 residues. V lost 5 bases and J 8 bases, leaving 9 bases between the germline ends. The CDR3 DNA follows: TGTGCCACCAGCCGGGGCGGGGAAGCTTTCTTT. Translating it yields CATSRGGEAFF.

This clonotype appeared a few times. The chain joins TRBV4-3 to TRBJ2-3, with no clear D. This CDR3 region has 13 residues. V was pared by 1 base and J by 3 bases, with 5 bases between. Germline V gene sequence: CDR1 LGHNA, CDR2 YSLEER. The CDR3 coding sequence is TGCGCCAGCAGCCAAGTAGGGACAGATACGCAGTATTTT. This gives the protein CASSQVGTDTQYF.

This clonotype was detected ten times or more. The CDR3 reads CASSLDSGGRGNEQFF. CDR3 DNA sequence: TGTGCCAGCAGCCTAGACAGCGGGGGAAGAGGGAATGAGCAGTTCTTC. V and J are TRBV7-2 and TRBJ2-1; TRBD2 aligns across 8 bases. V shed 5 bases and J 7 bases; nucleotides not matched to a gene: 13. Germline CDR1 and CDR2: SGHTA and FQGNSA. The CDR3 runs to 16 residues.

This clonotype was found a few times. The chain carries TRBV5-5 and TRBJ1-2; D not resolved. The CDR3 length is 14 residues. V lost 4 bases and J lost 4, with 14 bases in between. CDR1 SGHKS and CDR2 YYEKEE come from the germline V gene (reference sequence). CDR3 sequence: CASSPSPGRYGYTF. CDR3 DNA sequence: TGTGCCAGCAGCCCAAGCCCGGGTCGCTATGGCTACACCTTC.

The chain links TRBV2 to TRBJ2-7, with 8 bases fitting TRBD2. This CDR3 comprises 13 residues. The germline gives CDR1 SNHLY, CDR2 FYNNEI. J was trimmed by 2 bases and V by 6 bases; bases with no gene match: 3. The DNA of the CDR3 is TGTGCCAGCAGGGCGGGGGGACCCTACGAGCAGTACTTC. It encodes CASRAGGPYEQYF. Full variable domain (outside the CDR3, taken from reference TRBV2 and TRBJ2-7): EPEVTQTPSHQVTQMGQEVILRCVPISNHLYFYWYRQILGQKVEFLVSFYNNEISEKSEIFDDQFSVERPDGSNFTLKIRSTKLEDSAMYFCASRAGGPYEQYFGPGTRLTVT.

The chain couples TRBV4-3 to TRBJ1-2; D ambiguous. Germline V gene data show CDR1 as LGHNA and CDR2 as YSLEER. This CDR3 has 16 residues. V was pared by 3 bases and J by 3 bases, with 17 bases between. CDR3 DNA: TGCGCCAGCAGCCAGTACTTCCCCGTCCGGGACTATGGCTACACCTTC. Residues: CASSQYFPVRDYGYTF.

There are a few counts of this clonotype. The rearrangement links TRBV29-1 to TRBJ1-5; maybe TRBD1 (5 bases). The CDR3 has 13 amino acids. The germline V and J ends were trimmed by 3 bases and 7 bases, with 13 bases remaining between them. The germline V gene encodes CDR1 SQVTM and CDR2 ANQGSEA. The CDR3 region has the DNA TGCAGCGTTGAGGTCAGGGAGAACCAGCCCCAGCATTTT. Encoded protein: CSVEVRENQPQHF.

This clonotype has at least ten counts. V usage is TRBV5-5 and J usage is TRBJ2-7; TRBD1 aligns across 7 bases. V trimming: 1 base; J trimming: 2 bases; junction bases outside the gene matches: 3. This CDR3 spans 14 amino acids. Germline CDR1 and CDR2: SGHKS and YYEKEE (reference sequence). CDR3 bases: TGTGCCAGCAGCTTGACAGGGGCGACCTACGAGCAGTACTTC. Encoded protein: CASSLTGATYEQYF.